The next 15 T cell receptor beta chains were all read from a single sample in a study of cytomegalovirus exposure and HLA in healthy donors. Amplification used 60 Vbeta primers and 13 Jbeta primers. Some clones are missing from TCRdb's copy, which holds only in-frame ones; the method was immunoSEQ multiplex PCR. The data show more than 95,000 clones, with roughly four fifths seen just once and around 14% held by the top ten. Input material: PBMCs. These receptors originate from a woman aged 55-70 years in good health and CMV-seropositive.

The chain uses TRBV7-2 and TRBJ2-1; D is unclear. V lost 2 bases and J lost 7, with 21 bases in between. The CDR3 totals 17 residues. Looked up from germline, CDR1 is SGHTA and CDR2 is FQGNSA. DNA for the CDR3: TGTGCCAGCAGCTTACAACCCCTCTATTCACTCCCAAATGAGCAGTTCTTC. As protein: CASSLQPLYSLPNEQFF.

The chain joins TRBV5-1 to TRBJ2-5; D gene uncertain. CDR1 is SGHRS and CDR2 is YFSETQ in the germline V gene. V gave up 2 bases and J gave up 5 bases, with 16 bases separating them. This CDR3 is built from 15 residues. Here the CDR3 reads CASSFHPDPGETQYF. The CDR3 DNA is TGCGCCAGCAGCTTCCATCCCGATCCCGGGGAGACCCAGTACTTC.

CDR3 bases: TGCGCCAGCAGCCCACGGACAGGGGCGAGCTCCTATAATTCACCCCTCCACTTT. This gives the protein CASSPRTGASSYNSPLHF. The chain employs TRBV5-1 and TRBJ1-6; 9 positions match TRBD1. Germline V gene lookup returns CDR1 SGHRS and CDR2 YFSETQ. The CDR3 covers 18 residues. V shed 4 bases and J 0 bases; nucleotides not matched to a gene: 8.

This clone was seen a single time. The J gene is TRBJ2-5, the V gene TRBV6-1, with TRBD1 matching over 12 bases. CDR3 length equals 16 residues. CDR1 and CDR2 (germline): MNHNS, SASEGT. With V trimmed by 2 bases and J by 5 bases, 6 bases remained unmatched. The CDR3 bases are TGTGCCAGCAGTGAACAGGGGACAGGGGGCCGGGAGACCCAGTACTTC. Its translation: CASSEQGTGGRETQYF.

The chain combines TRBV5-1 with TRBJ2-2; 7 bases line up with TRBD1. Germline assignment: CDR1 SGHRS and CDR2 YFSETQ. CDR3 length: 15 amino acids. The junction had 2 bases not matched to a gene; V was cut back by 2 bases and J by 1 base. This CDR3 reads CASSFNRGNTGELFF. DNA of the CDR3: TGCGCCAGCAGCTTCAACAGGGGGAACACCGGGGAGCTGTTTTTT.

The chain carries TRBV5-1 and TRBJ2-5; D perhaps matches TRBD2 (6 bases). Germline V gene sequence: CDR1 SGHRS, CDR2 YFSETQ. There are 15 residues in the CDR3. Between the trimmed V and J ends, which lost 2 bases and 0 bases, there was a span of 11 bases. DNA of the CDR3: TGCGCCAGCAGCTTAGGACTAACGTACCAAGAGACCCAGTACTTC. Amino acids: CASSLGLTYQETQYF.

CDR3 sequence reads: CASSSRDSPYEQYF. Here the CDR3 DNA reads TGTGCCAGCAGTTCCCGGGACTCACCCTACGAGCAGTACTTC. The chain uses TRBV27 and TRBJ2-7, with D maybe TRBD2 (6 bases). CDR3 length: 14 amino acids. The V gene lost 4 bases and the J gene lost 2 bases, with 12 bases spanning the gap. The V gene's germline CDR1 is MNHEY and CDR2 SMNVEV (reference sequence).

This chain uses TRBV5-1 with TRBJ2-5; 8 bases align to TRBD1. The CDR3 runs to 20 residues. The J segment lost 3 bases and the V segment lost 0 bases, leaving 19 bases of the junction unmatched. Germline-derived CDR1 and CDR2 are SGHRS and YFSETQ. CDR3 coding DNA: TGCGCCAGCAGCTTGGATGAGGGGGTTCGACAGGGGAGGATAAAAGAGACCCAGTACTTC. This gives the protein CASSLDEGVRQGRIKETQYF.

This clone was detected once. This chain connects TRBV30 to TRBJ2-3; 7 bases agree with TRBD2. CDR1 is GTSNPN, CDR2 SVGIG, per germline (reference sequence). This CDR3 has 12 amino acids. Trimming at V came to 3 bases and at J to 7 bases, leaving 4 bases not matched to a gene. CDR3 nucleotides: TGTGCCTGGAGGTTGGGAGGGAATACGCAGTATTTT. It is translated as CAWRLGGNTQYF. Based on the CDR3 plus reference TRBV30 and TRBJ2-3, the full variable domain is SQTIHQWPATLVQPVGSPLSLECTVEGTSNPNLYWYRQAAGRGLQLLFYSVGIGQISSEVPQNLSASRPQDRQFILSSKKLLLSDSGFYLCAWRLGGNTQYFGPGTRLTVL.

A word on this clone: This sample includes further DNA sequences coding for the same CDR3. The CDR3 coding sequence is TGTGCCAGCAGTTTACTGGGACAGGGTAACGAGCAGTACTTC. This gives the protein CASSLLGQGNEQYF. The chain has TRBV27 and TRBJ2-7; TRBD1 matches at 9 bases. The V segment lost 2 bases and the J segment 5 bases; nucleotides outside the gene matches: 4. The length of the CDR3 is 14 residues. Germline CDR1 and CDR2: MNHEY and SMNVEV (reference sequence).

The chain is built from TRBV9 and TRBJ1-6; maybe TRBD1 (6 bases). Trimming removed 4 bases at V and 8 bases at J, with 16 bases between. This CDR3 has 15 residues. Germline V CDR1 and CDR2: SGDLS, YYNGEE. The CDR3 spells CASSSNPTGYSPLHF. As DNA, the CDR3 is TGTGCCAGCAGCTCAAACCCGACAGGATATTCACCCCTCCACTTT.

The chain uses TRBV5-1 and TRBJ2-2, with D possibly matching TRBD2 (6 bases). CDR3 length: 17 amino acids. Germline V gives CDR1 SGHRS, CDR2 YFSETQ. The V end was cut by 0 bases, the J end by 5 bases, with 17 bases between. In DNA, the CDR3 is TGCGCCAGCAGCTTGGGGACCGGGAGAGGGGTAACCGGGGAGCTGTTTTTT. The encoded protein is CASSLGTGRGVTGELFF.

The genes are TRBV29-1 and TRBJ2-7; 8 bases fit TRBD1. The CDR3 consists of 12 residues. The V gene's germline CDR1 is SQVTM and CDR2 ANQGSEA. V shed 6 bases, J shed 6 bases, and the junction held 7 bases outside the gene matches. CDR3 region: CSVDRDRGEQYF. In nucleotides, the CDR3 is TGCAGCGTGGATCGAGACAGGGGCGAGCAGTACTTC.

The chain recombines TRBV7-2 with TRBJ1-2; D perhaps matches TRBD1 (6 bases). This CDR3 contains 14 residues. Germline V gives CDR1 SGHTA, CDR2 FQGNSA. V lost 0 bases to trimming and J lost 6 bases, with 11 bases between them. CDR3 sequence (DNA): TGTGCCAGCAGCTTAGCGGACAGACACCATGGCTACACCTTC. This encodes CASSLADRHHGYTF.

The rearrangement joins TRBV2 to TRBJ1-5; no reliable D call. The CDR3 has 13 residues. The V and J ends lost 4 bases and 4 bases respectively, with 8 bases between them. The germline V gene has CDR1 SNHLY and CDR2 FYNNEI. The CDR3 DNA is TGTGCCAGCAGTGGTTCACTGAATCAGCCCCAGCATTTT. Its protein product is CASSGSLNQPQHF.